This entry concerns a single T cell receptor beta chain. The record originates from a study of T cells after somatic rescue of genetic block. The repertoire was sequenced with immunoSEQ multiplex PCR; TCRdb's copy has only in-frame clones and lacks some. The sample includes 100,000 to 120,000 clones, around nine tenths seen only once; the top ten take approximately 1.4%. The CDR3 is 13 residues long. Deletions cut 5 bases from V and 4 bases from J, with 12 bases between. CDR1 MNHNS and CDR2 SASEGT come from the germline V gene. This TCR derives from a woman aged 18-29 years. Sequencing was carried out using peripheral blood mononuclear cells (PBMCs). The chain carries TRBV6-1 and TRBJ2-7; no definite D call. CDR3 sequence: CASSPGRKYEQYF. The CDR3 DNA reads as TGTGCCAGCAGTCCAGGAAGGAAGTACGAGCAGTACTTC.